The next 32 T cell receptor beta chains were all read from a single sample in a study of T cell repertoires in aging, cancer and after chemotherapy (dated by TCRdb to between 2018 and 2020). Instrument used: Illumina MiSeq. Multiplex touch-down PCR with a mixed TRB-A/B primer pool was used to amplify rearranged TRB sequences covering the V, D and J segments. TCRdb reran the public reads through fastp at Q25 and MiXCR, keeping productive beta chains. Rows are combined by CDR3 protein, so each entry shows the most common genes and DNA. Here the sample has approximately 2,000 distinct CDR3 sequences; about 30% occur a single time. The biggest ten clones account for about 48% of the sample. TCR beta rearrangements were amplified from genomic DNA isolated from peripheral blood, not from sorted cells or RNA. The sequencing sample was made of blood. The receptor source for this set is a human donor with a blood cancer.

This chain uses TRBV29-1 with TRBJ2-2; 9 nucleotides match TRBD2. V gave up 8 bases and J gave up 6 bases; unmatched junction bases: 10. Germline V CDR1 and CDR2: SQVTM, ANQGSEA. CDR3 length: 14 residues. CDR3 amino acids: CSTLASGVPGELFF. The CDR3 DNA reads TGCAGCACGCTGGCTAGCGGGGTACCCGGGGAGCTGTTTTTT.

This clonotype was detected a few times. The chain employs TRBV27 and TRBJ2-5; D perhaps matches TRBD1 (6 bases). Germline-derived CDR1 and CDR2 are MNHEY and SMNVEV (reference sequence). This CDR3 contains 15 residues. V lost 1 base and J lost 2, with 11 bases in between. The CDR3 DNA follows: TGTGCCAGCAGTTTATTGACAGGCATTCAAGAGACCCAGTACTTC. This gives the protein CASSLLTGIQETQYF.

Points on this clonotype: Just one base apart from a much larger clone, this may be a read error. This sequence joins TRBV6-5 and TRBJ2-5; 8 bases match TRBD1. Germline lookup yields CDR1 MNHEY and CDR2 SVGAGI. The CDR3 is made up of 15 amino acids. CDR3 coding DNA: TGTGACAGCAGTGATACAGGGGGGTCAGGCGAGACCCAGTACTTC. It translates to CDSSDTGGSGETQYF.

V and J are TRBV7-6 and TRBJ2-7; 15 bases are shared with TRBD2. The CDR3 extends over 18 amino acids. The J segment lost 1 base and the V segment lost 0 bases, leaving 4 bases of the junction unmatched. Germline V lookup: CDR1 SGHVS, CDR2 FNYEAQ. The CDR3 reads CASSLAGTSGGTSYEQYF. DNA of the CDR3: TGTGCCAGCAGCTTAGCCGGGACTAGCGGGGGGACATCCTACGAGCAGTACTTC.

The sample holds a few counts of this clonotype. The V call is TRBV6-1, the J call TRBJ1-1; the D gene is possibly TRBD1 (5 bases). This CDR3 comprises 16 residues. Trimming stripped 10 bases from V and 0 bases from J, with 21 bases between. Germline CDR1 and CDR2: MNHNS and SASEGT. The chain's CDR3 is CATQQGFGGLNTEAFF. In DNA, the CDR3 is TGTGCCACCCAGCAGGGCTTTGGCGGATTGAACACTGAAGCTTTCTTT.

With respect to this clonotype: A read error may explain this, as a much larger clone is one base away. V and J are TRBV11-1 and TRBJ2-3; TRBD2 agrees at 7 bases. Germline CDR1 and CDR2: SGHAT and FQDESV (reference sequence). This CDR3 has 14 residues. CDR3 nucleotide sequence: TGTGCCAGCAACTTAGCGGGCCCCACAGATACGCAGTATTTT. Its translation: CASNLAGPTDTQYF.

As to this clonotype: This may stem from a read error, because a much larger clone lies one nucleotide away. The rearrangement uses TRBV27 and TRBJ2-1; TRBD1 aligns across 9 bases. The J segment lost 8 bases and the V segment lost 10 bases, leaving 9 bases of the junction unmatched. Germline V gives CDR1 MNHEY, CDR2 SMNVEV (reference sequence). This CDR3 has 13 residues. CDR3 DNA sequence: TGTGCCACCAGGACAGGGGCTTCGGATGAGCAGTTCTTC. Encoded protein: CATRTGASDEQFF.

This chain joins TRBV6-1 and TRBJ2-1, with no clear D. CDR1 and CDR2 (germline): MNHNS, SASEGT. The CDR3 loop spans 11 amino acids. V lost 5 bases, J lost 6 bases, and 5 bases lay in between. The CDR3 sequence is CASSYCNEQFF. The DNA of the CDR3 is TGTGCCAGCAGTTATTGCAATGAGCAGTTCTTC.

In its sample, this clonotype was seen a few times. V and J are TRBV6-1 and TRBJ2-3; maybe TRBD1 (6 bases). Germline loops: CDR1 MNHNS, CDR2 SASEGT. V lost 6 bases and J 0 bases, leaving 13 bases between the germline ends. This CDR3 has 15 amino acids. CDR3 nucleotides: TGTGCCAGCAGCTCGGGACAACCTAGCACAGATACGCAGTATTTT. This gives the protein CASSSGQPSTDTQYF.

The chain combines TRBV6-4 with TRBJ1-2; maybe TRBD1 (5 bases). CDR3 size: 13 residues. Per germline, CDR1 MRHNA and CDR2 SNTAGT. V lost 3 bases to trimming and J lost 0 bases, with 5 bases between them. CDR3 sequence reads: CASSEGANYGYTF. CDR3 DNA sequence: TGTGCCAGCAGTGAAGGGGCTAACTATGGCTACACCTTC.

In this sample, this clonotype is medium-sized. The CDR3 sequence is CASSHDRVSHGELFF. The CDR3 nucleotides read TGTGCCAGCAGTCATGACAGGGTGTCACACGGGGAGCTGTTTTTT. The chain joins TRBV12-3 or TRBV12-4 to TRBJ2-2, with TRBD1 matching 7 bases. Trimming cost V 5 bases and J 7 bases; bases outside gene matches: 10. The CDR3 extends over 15 amino acids.

This clonotype is termed medium-sized. The chain couples TRBV29-1 to TRBJ2-2, with TRBD2 matching over 12 bases. CDR1 is SQVTM and CDR2 is ANQGSEA in the germline V gene. V was pared by 6 bases and J by 7 bases, with 12 bases of the junction left unmatched. The CDR3 length is 16 residues. Here the CDR3 reads CSVERLAGGFVGELFF. The CDR3 DNA reads as TGCAGCGTCGAGAGGCTAGCGGGGGGGTTCGTCGGGGAGCTGTTTTTT.

This clonotype showed up just a few times. The V call is TRBV27, the J call TRBJ1-2; maybe TRBD1 (5 bases). The CDR3 is 13 amino acids. Trimming cost V 10 bases and J 3 bases, with 15 bases left between them. CDR1 and CDR2 from the germline V gene are MNHEY and SMNVEV (reference sequence). CDR3 region: CATAPTGYYGYTF. CDR3 nucleotide sequence: TGTGCCACCGCCCCCACAGGATACTATGGCTACACCTTC.

This clonotype was detected only once. The junction departs from the called germline gene at one end, perhaps through a read error. The chain uses TRBV5-5 and TRBJ2-7; 8 bases match TRBD1. Looked up from germline, CDR1 is SGHKS and CDR2 is YYEKEE (reference sequence). The CDR3 totals 15 residues. CDR3 protein: CVSISTPTGGYEQYF. In nucleotides, the CDR3 is TGTGTCAGCATTTCGACCCCCACAGGGGGCTACGAGCAGTACTTC.

This clonotype is hyperexpanded within its sample. The genes are TRBV18 and TRBJ2-3; D assignment may be TRBD1 or TRBD2 (6 bases each). Trimming shortened V by 2 bases and J by 6 bases, and 9 bases separated the two germline ends. The germline gives CDR1 KGHSH, CDR2 LQKENI. The CDR3 has 13 residues. CDR3 residues: CASSPGGPDTQYF. The CDR3 DNA reads TGTGCCAGCTCACCAGGGGGGCCGGATACGCAGTATTTT.

CDR3 amino acids: CASSGQGPQDEQYF. The CDR3 region has the DNA TGTGCCAGCAGTGGACAGGGTCCACAGGACGAGCAGTACTTC. The gene calls are TRBV27 and TRBJ2-7, with 8 bases identical to TRBD1. The CDR3 spans 14 residues. Germline CDR1 reads MNHEY; CDR2 reads SMNVEV (reference sequence). The V segment lost 5 bases and the J segment 5 bases; nucleotides outside the gene matches: 8.

Relative to its sample, this clonotype is large. The chain uses TRBV29-1 and TRBJ2-7; D is possibly TRBD1 (5 bases). V shed 4 bases and J shed 3 bases, with 7 bases lying between them. The germline gives CDR1 SQVTM, CDR2 ANQGSEA. The CDR3 consists of 11 residues. CDR3 sequence (DNA): TGCAGCGTTGTCAGGGACTACGAGCAGTACTTC. Translating gives CSVVRDYEQYF.

This clonotype is judged medium-sized. The chain couples TRBV6-1 to TRBJ1-1; D is perhaps TRBD1 (5 bases). The germline V gene encodes CDR1 MNHNS and CDR2 SASEGT. The length of the CDR3 is 13 residues. Trimming shortened V by 6 bases and J by 1 base, and 9 bases separated the two germline ends. Here the CDR3 reads CASRMTENTEAFF. For the CDR3, the DNA is TGTGCCAGCAGGATGACAGAGAACACTGAAGCTTTCTTT.

The chain combines TRBV27 with TRBJ1-1; 10 bases line up with TRBD1. V was pared by 8 bases and J by 1 base, with 4 bases of the junction left unmatched. This CDR3 is built from 14 residues. Germline assignment: CDR1 MNHEY and CDR2 SMNVEV (reference sequence). CDR3: CASPDRGQNTEAFF. The CDR3 bases are TGTGCCAGCCCTGACAGGGGGCAGAACACTGAAGCTTTCTTT.

This clonotype turned up a few times. J is TRBJ1-6 and V is TRBV6-5; TRBD1 matches 12 bases. Germline V gene sequence: CDR1 MNHEY, CDR2 SVGAGI. This CDR3 spans 18 amino acids. With V trimmed by 2 bases and J by 9 bases, 11 bases remained unmatched. DNA for the CDR3: TGTGCCAGCAGTTACGGGACAGGGGGCGCGCAGGGGGGTTCACCCCTCCACTTT. Amino acids: CASSYGTGGAQGGSPLHF.

The V and J genes are TRBV7-9 and TRBJ2-5, with a tentative D call TRBD2 (6 bases). The V gene's germline CDR1 is SEHNR and CDR2 FQNEAQ (reference sequence). The ends were cut back, 2 bases at V and 2 bases at J, with 12 bases in the middle. CDR3 length equals 15 residues. The CDR3 DNA reads TGTGCCAGCAGCTTAAGGGTAGCGGCTCAAGAGACCCAGTACTTC. This sequence encodes CASSLRVAAQETQYF.

By share of the sample, this clonotype is medium-sized. V gene TRBV7-9 combines with J gene TRBJ2-7; 7 bases are a match to TRBD2. Trimming removed 3 bases from V and 6 bases from J; junction bases left unmatched: 11. CDR1 is SEHNR and CDR2 is FQNEAQ in the germline V gene (reference sequence). This CDR3 is built from 15 residues. The CDR3 sequence is CASSFAGDGVGEQYF. CDR3 coding DNA: TGTGCCAGCAGCTTTGCGGGGGACGGAGTGGGCGAGCAGTACTTC. The variable domain in full, completed from reference TRBV7-9 and TRBJ2-7, reads DTGVSQNPRHKITKRGQNVTFRCDPISEHNRLYWYRQTLGQGPEFLTYFQNEAQLEKSRLLSDRFSAERPKGSFSTLEIQRTEQGDSAMYLCASSFAGDGVGEQYFGPGTRLTVT.

The chain has TRBV12-3 or TRBV12-4 and TRBJ1-1; no firm D call. The CDR3 covers 12 residues. Trimming left V 6 bases short and J 4 bases short, with 9 bases between. CDR3 in amino acids: CASRVLGTEAFF. CDR3 DNA: TGTGCCAGCAGGGTCCTGGGCACTGAAGCTTTCTTT.

This clonotype is labeled medium-sized. The V gene is TRBV19, the J gene TRBJ1-2, with D unresolved. From germline, CDR1 is LNHDA and CDR2 SQIVND (reference sequence). This CDR3 is built from 12 residues. The V gene lost 11 bases and the J gene lost 4 bases, with 14 bases spanning the gap. The CDR3 coding sequence is TGTGCCCCCGCCGCGGTAAGCTATGGCTACACCTTC. Its protein is CAPAAVSYGYTF. Combining the CDR3 with reference TRBV19 and TRBJ1-2 gives the whole variable domain DGGITQSPKYLFRKEGQNVTLSCEQNLNHDAMYWYRQDPGQGLRLIYYSQIVNDFQKGDIAEGYSVSREKKESFPLTVTSAQKNPTAFYLCAPAAVSYGYTFGSGTRLTVV.

This clonotype is medium-sized (0.01 to 0.1%) by share. This chain links TRBV18 with TRBJ2-3; D is perhaps TRBD1 (6 bases). Germline V lookup: CDR1 KGHSH, CDR2 LQKENI. V was clipped by 0 bases and J by 6 bases, with 13 bases between them. This CDR3 region has 15 residues. CDR3 coding DNA: TGTGCCAGCTCACCACCGTCACAGGGTAGCGATACGCAGTATTTT. It translates to CASSPPSQGSDTQYF. The entire variable domain, with the rest obtained from reference TRBV18 and TRBJ2-3, is as follows: NAGVMQNPRHLVRRRGQEARLRCSPMKGHSHVYWYRQLPEEGLKFMVYLQKENIIDESGMPKERFSAEFPKEGPSILRIQQVVRGDSAAYFCASSPPSQGSDTQYFGPGTRLTVL.

The V call is TRBV7-6, the J call TRBJ1-2, with 7 bases identical to TRBD1. Losses at the gene ends were 1 base for V and 6 bases for J; bases not matched to a gene: 5. The CDR3 has 14 amino acids. Germline CDR1 and CDR2: SGHVS and FNYEAQ. In DNA, the CDR3 is TGTGCCAGCAGCTTAGAATCTGACAGGGATGGCTACACCTTC. Translated, it gives CASSLESDRDGYTF.

By frequency in the sample, this clonotype is large (0.1 to 1%). This chain connects TRBV29-1 to TRBJ2-3, with a weak D call TRBD2 (7 bases). Trimming cost V 4 bases and J 5 bases, with 16 bases left between them. CDR1 and CDR2 (germline): SQVTM, ANQGSEA. This CDR3 contains 14 residues. CDR3 in DNA: TGCAGCGTTGTTGGGGGGGGGCTTGTAGATACGCAGTATTTT. This codes for CSVVGGGLVDTQYF.

This clonotype has a handful of counts. The rearrangement uses TRBV20-1 and TRBJ1-2, with 8 bases lining up with TRBD1. From germline, CDR1 is DFQATT and CDR2 SNEGSKA (reference sequence). The length of the CDR3 is 15 residues. Trimming took 0 bases from V and 6 from J; bases not matched to a gene: 9. CDR3 in amino acids: CSARDWRQGTDGYTF. The CDR3 DNA reads as TGCAGTGCTAGAGATTGGAGACAGGGGACTGATGGCTACACCTTC.

The rearrangement joins TRBV5-4 to TRBJ2-3; TRBD2 agrees at 12 bases. CDR3 size: 17 residues. The germline CDR1 and CDR2 sequences are SGHNT and YYREEE (reference sequence). The V segment lost 4 bases and the J segment 4 bases; nucleotides outside the gene matches: 10. The CDR3 here is CASSVSATSGGSDTQYF. The CDR3 bases are TGTGCCAGCAGCGTTAGCGCGACTAGCGGGGGTTCAGATACGCAGTATTTT.

The V gene is TRBV5-6, the J gene TRBJ2-7, with 11 bases identical to TRBD2. Germline assignment: CDR1 SGHDT and CDR2 YYEEEE. This CDR3 region has 16 residues. V shed 4 bases, J shed 2 bases, and the junction held 8 bases outside the gene matches. CDR3 in amino acids: CASSQGLAGGAYEQYF. In DNA, the CDR3 is TGTGCCAGCAGCCAAGGTCTAGCGGGGGGCGCCTACGAGCAGTACTTC.

This chain connects TRBV15 to TRBJ1-6; the D is unclear. Trimming took off 2 bases at V and 7 bases at J, with 9 bases between the two ends. The CDR3 is 14 residues long. Per germline, CDR1 LNHNV and CDR2 YYDKDF (reference sequence). The DNA for the CDR3 is TGTGCCACCAGCAGACGAGGCCAAAATTCACCCCTCCACTTT. Its protein product is CATSRRGQNSPLHF.

V is TRBV27 and J is TRBJ2-1; 7 bases are shared with TRBD2. The V gene's germline CDR1 is MNHEY and CDR2 SMNVEV (reference sequence). V lost 1 base and J lost 6; bases outside the gene matches: 12. There are 17 residues in the CDR3. The CDR3 region has the DNA TGTGCCAGCAGTTTATTAGGGGACTATCAAGATACCAATGAGCAGTTCTTC. This codes for CASSLLGDYQDTNEQFF.